This passage covers 2 T cell receptor beta chains from one sample sequenced in a study (dated by TCRdb to the mid-2010s). Library prep was done by RT-PCR. The instrument was an Illumina MiSeq. The raw public data were reprocessed by TCRdb itself: fastp quality trimming at Q25, MiXCR clonotype calling, in-frame beta chains only. Rows matching on CDR3 protein sequence are summarized as one entry with the most common DNA and genes. For this sample the table gives fewer than 800,000 distinct CDR3 sequences, of which 11% to 15% were detected only once. The ten largest clones represent 3.6% of the sample. Material for sequencing was memory CD4+ T cells from blood. Every receptor here comes from a female donor in good health, serving as a healthy control.

This clonotype was seen ten or more times. The chain is built from TRBV10-3 and TRBJ2-1; 7 bases are shared with TRBD2. The germline gives CDR1 ENHRY, CDR2 SYGVKD. The CDR3 is made up of 15 amino acids. The V gene end was trimmed by 0 bases and the J gene end by 2 bases; junction bases not matched to a gene: 1. CDR3 region: CAISESSGTYNEQFF. As DNA, the CDR3 is TGTGCCATCAGTGAGTCGAGCGGGACCTACAATGAGCAGTTCTTC.

The genes are TRBV5-5 and TRBJ2-5; possible D gene TRBD2, 5 bases. The CDR3 length is 13 residues. The V gene's germline CDR1 is SGHKS and CDR2 YYEKEE (reference sequence). The ends were cut back, 0 bases at V and 7 bases at J, with 10 bases in the middle. The CDR3 loop is CASSLDGVLTQYF. The CDR3 nucleotides are TGTGCCAGCAGCTTGGACGGGGTCTTGACCCAGTACTTC.